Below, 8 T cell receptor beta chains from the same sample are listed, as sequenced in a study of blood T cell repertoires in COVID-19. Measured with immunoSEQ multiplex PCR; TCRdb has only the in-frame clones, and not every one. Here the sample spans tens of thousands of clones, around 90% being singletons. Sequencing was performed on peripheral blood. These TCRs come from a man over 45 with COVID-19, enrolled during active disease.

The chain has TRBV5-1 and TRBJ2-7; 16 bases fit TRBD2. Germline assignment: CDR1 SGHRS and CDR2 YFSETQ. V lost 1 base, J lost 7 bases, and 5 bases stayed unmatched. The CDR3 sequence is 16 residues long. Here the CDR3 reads CASSLWGLAGGREQYF. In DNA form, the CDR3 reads TGCGCCAGCAGCTTGTGGGGACTAGCGGGAGGGCGTGAGCAGTACTTC.

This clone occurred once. The CDR3: CASSQERTKSYEQYF. CDR3 nucleotides: TGCGCCAGCAGCCAAGAGCGGACTAAATCCTACGAGCAGTACTTC. The chain uses TRBV4-3 and TRBJ2-7; D may be TRBD2 (6 bases). V was trimmed by 0 bases and J by 1 base, leaving 10 bases between them. Germline-derived CDR1 and CDR2 are LGHNA and YSLEER. This CDR3 has 15 residues.

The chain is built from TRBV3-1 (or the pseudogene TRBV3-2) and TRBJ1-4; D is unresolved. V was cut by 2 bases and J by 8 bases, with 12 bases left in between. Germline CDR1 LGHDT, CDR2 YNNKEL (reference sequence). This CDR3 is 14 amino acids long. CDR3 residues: CASSQMRGREKLFF. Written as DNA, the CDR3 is TGTGCCAGCAGCCAAATGCGCGGGAGGGAAAAACTGTTTTTT.

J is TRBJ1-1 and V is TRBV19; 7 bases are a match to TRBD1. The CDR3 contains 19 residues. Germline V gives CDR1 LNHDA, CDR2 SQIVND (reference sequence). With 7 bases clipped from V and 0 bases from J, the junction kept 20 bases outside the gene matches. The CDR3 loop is CASTALGQVEIAVNTEAFF. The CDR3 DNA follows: TGTGCCAGTACCGCCCTCGGACAGGTTGAAATCGCGGTGAACACTGAAGCTTTCTTT.

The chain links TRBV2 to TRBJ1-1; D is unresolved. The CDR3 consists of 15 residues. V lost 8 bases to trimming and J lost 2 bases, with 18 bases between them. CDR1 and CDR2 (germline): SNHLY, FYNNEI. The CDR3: CASRPIGQTNTEAFF. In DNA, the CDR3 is TGTGCCAGCCGCCCCATTGGCCAAACCAACACTGAAGCTTTCTTT.

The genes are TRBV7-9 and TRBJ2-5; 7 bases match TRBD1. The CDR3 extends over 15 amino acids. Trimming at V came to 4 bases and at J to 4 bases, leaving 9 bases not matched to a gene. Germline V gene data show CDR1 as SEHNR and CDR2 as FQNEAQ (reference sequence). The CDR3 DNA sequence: TGTGCCAGCAGCTCCTACCAAGGGGGCCGAGAGACCCAGTACTTC. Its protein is CASSSYQGGRETQYF. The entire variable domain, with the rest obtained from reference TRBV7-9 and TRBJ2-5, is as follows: DTGVSQNPRHKITKRGQNVTFRCDPISEHNRLYWYRQTLGQGPEFLTYFQNEAQLEKSRLLSDRFSAERPKGSFSTLEIQRTEQGDSAMYLCASSSYQGGRETQYFGPGTRLLVL.

Here the CDR3 DNA reads TGTGCCAGCAGTTCTGGGACTAGCGGGAAATCCTACAATGAGCAGTTCTTC. It encodes CASSSGTSGKSYNEQFF. The rearrangement links TRBV5-4 to TRBJ2-1; 13 bases agree with TRBD2. Germline V lookup: CDR1 SGHNT, CDR2 YYREEE (reference sequence). The ends lost 5 bases at V and 1 base at J; junction bases unmatched: 6. This CDR3 region has 17 residues.

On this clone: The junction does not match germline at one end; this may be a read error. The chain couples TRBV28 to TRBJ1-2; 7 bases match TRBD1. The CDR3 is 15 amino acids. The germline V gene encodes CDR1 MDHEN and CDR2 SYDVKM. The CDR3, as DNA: TGTGCCAGCAGCTTCCTTTTGGGACGGGACAGTCAAAGGATCTTC. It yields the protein CASSFLLGRDSQRIF.